This section outlines one TCR beta chain sequence together with its context. CDR1 and CDR2 from the germline V gene are ENHRY and SYGVKD. This CDR3 is built from 11 residues. The data were taken from a study of CXCR3-negative and CXCR3-positive naive CD8 T cells. Each TRB cDNA library was prepared by 5' RACE (with UMI labels). TCRdb re-called the 5' RACE reads, yielding one record per CDR3 amino acid sequence without DNA. The sample data list about 62,000 distinct CDR3 sequences. The receptor was isolated from a human donor in good health. Some clones in this sample may be carry-over from other donors' samples. This chain links TRBV10-3 with TRBJ2-3. The sequencing sample was made of naive CXCR3- CD8+ T cells from blood. Subset denoted: CD45RO-CCR7+CD27+CD95- naive CD8+ T cells lacking CXCR3 (TNR3-). The CDR3 sequence: CAISSTDTQYF.